This T cell receptor (beta chain) was identified during a study of T cells after somatic rescue of genetic block. Assay: immunoSEQ multiplex PCR; the TCRdb copy retains only in-frame clones and omits some. Of 60,000 to 90,000 clones listed, roughly 93% are singletons. J lost 7 bases, V lost 0 bases, and 6 bases had no gene match. CDR1 and CDR2 (germline): MGHRA, YSYEKL. CDR3 length equals 16 residues. The clonotype was recovered from a man aged 30 to 45. J is TRBJ2-1 and V is TRBV4-1, with 10 nucleotides matching TRBD2. The specimen sequenced was peripheral blood mononuclear cells (PBMCs). CDR3 nucleotide sequence: TGCGCCAGCAGCCAAGAAGGTACAGCGGGAGGGAATGAGCAGTTCTTC. Translating it yields CASSQEGTAGGNEQFF.